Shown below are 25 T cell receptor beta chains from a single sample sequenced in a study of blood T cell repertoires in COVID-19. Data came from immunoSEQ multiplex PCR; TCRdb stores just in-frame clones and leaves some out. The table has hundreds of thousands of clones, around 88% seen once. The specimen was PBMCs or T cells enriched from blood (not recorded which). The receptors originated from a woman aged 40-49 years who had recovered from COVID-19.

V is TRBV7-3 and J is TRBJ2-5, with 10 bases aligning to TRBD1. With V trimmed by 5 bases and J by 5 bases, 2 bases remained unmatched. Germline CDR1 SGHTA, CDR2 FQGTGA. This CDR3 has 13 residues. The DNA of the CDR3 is TGTGCCAGCAGCGCGGACAGGGGGGAGACCCAGTACTTC. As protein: CASSADRGETQYF.

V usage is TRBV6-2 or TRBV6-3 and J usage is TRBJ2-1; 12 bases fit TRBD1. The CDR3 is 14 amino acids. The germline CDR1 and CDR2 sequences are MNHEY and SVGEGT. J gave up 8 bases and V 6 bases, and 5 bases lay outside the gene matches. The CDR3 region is CASSRDRGRDEQFF. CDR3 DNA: TGTGCCAGCAGCAGGGACAGGGGGCGTGATGAGCAGTTCTTC.

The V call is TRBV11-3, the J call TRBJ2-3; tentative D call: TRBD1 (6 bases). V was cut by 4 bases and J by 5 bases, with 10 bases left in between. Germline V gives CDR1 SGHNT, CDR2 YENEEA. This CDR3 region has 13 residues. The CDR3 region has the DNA TGTGCCAGCAGCTCCAGCAGGGGAGATACGCAGTATTTT. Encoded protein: CASSSSRGDTQYF.

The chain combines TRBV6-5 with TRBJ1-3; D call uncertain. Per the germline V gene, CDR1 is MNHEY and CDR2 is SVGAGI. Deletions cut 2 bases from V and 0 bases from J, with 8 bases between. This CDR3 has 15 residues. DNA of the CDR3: TGTGCCAGCAGTTACCTAGCGACCTCTGGAAACACCATATATTTT. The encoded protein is CASSYLATSGNTIYF.

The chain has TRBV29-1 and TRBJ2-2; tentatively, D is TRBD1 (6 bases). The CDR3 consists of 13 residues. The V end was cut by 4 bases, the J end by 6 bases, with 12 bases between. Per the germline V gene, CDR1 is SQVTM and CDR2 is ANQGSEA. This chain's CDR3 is CSVGHRVSGELFF. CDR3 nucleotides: TGCAGCGTTGGCCACAGGGTTTCCGGGGAGCTGTTTTTT.

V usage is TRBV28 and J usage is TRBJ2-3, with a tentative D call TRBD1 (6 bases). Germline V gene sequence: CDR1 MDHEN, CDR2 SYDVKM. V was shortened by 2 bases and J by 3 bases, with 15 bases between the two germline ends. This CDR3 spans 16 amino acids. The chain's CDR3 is CASSLTAGAGTDTQYF. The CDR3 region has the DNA TGTGCCAGCAGTTTAACGGCAGGGGCAGGGACAGATACGCAGTATTTT.

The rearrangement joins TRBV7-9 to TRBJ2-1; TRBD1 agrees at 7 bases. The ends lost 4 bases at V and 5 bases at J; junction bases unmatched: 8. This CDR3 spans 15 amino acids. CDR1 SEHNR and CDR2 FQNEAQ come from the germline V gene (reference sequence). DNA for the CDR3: TGTGCCAGCAGCTCCAACCCGGGACAGAACAATGAGCAGTTCTTC. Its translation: CASSSNPGQNNEQFF.

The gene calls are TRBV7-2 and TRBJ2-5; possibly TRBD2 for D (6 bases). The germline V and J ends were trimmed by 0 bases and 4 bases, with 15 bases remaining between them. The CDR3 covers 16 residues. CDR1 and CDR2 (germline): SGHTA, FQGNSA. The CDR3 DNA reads TGTGCCAGCAGCTTAGCCGTCGTAAGCGGGTTAGAGACCCAGTACTTC. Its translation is CASSLAVVSGLETQYF. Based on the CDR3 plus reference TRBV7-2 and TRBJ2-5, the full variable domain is GAGVSQSPSNKVTEKGKDVELRCDPISGHTALYWYRQSLGQGLEFLIYFQGNSAPDKSGLPSDRFSAERTGGSVSTLTIQRTQQEDSAVYLCASSLAVVSGLETQYFGPGTRLLVL.

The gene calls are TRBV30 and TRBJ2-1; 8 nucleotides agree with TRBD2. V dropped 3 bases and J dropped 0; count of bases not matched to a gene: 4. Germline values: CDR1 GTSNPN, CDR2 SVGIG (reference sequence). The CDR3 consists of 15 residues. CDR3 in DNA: TGTGCCTGGAGCTTAAGCGGGAGCTCCTACAATGAGCAGTTCTTC. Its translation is CAWSLSGSSYNEQFF.

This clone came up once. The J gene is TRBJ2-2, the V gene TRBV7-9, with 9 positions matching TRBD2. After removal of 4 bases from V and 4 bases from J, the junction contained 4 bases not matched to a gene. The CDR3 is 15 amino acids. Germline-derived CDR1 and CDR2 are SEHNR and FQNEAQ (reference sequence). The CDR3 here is CASSSGLAFTGELFF. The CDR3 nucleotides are TGTGCCAGCAGCTCCGGACTAGCGTTCACCGGGGAGCTGTTTTTT. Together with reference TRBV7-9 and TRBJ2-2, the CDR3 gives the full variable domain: DTGVSQNPRHKITKRGQNVTFRCDPISEHNRLYWYRQTLGQGPEFLTYFQNEAQLEKSRLLSDRFSAERPKGSFSTLEIQRTEQGDSAMYLCASSSGLAFTGELFFGEGSRLTVL.

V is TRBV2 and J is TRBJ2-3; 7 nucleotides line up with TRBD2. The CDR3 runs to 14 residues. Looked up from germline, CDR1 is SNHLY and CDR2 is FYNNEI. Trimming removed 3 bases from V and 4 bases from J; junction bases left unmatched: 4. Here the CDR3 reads CASSDGGSADTQYF. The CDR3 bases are TGTGCCAGCAGTGATGGCGGGAGTGCAGATACGCAGTATTTT.

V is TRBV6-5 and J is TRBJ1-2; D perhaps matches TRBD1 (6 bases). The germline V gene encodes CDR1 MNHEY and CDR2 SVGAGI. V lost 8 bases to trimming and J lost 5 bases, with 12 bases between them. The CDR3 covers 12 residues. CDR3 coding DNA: TGTGCCAGCTCCAAGGGGGATTATGGCTACACCTTC. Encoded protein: CASSKGDYGYTF.

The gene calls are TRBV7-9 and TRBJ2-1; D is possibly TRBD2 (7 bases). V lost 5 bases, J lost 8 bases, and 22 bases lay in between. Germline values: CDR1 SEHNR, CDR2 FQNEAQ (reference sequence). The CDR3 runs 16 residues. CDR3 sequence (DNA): TGTGCCAGCAGCCCAGAGGAAGGGGGACTAAGCTATGAGCAGTTCTTC. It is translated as CASSPEEGGLSYEQFF.

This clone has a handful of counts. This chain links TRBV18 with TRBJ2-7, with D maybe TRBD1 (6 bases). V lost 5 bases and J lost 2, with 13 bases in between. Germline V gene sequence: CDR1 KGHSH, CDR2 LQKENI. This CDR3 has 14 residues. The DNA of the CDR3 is TGTGCCAGCTCATCGGACAGCGACCCCTACGAGCAGTACTTC. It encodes CASSSDSDPYEQYF.

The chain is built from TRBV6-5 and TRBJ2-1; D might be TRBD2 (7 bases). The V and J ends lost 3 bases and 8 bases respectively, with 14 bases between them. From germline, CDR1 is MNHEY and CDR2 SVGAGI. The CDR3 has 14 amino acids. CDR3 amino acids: CASSYGVGGDEQFF. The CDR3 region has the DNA TGTGCCAGCAGTTATGGGGTAGGGGGGGATGAGCAGTTCTTC.

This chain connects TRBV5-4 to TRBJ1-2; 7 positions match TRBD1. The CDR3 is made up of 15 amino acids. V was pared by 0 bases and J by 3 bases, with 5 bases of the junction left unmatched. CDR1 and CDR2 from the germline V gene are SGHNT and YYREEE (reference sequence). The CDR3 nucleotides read TGTGCCAGCAGCTTGGGAGGGGGCGCGGACTATGGCTACACCTTC. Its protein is CASSLGGGADYGYTF.

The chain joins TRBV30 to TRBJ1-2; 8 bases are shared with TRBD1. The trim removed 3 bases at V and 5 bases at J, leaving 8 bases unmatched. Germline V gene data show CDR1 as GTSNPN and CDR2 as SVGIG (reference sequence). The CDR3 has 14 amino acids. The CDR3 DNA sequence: TGTGCCTGGAGACTCCAGGGGGCGGAGTATGGCTACACCTTC. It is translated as CAWRLQGAEYGYTF.

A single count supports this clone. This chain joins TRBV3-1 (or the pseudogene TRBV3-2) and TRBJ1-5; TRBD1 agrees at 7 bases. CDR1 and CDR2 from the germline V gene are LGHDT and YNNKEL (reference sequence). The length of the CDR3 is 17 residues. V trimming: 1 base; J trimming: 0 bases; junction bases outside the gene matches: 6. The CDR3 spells CASSQVFRDSSNQPQHF. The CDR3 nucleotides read TGTGCCAGCAGCCAAGTTTTCCGGGACAGTAGCAATCAGCCCCAGCATTTT.

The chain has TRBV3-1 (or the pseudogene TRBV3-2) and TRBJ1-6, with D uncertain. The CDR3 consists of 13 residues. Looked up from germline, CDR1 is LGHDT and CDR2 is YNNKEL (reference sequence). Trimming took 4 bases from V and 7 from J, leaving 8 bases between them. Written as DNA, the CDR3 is TGTGCCAGCAGCCGTAATTCGAATTCACCCCTCCACTTT. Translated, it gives CASSRNSNSPLHF.

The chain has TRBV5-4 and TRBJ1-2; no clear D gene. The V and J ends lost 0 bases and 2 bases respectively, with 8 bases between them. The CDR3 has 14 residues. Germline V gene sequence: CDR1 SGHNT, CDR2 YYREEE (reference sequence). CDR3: CASSLGHTNYGYTF. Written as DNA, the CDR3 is TGTGCCAGCAGCTTGGGGCACACAAACTATGGCTACACCTTC.

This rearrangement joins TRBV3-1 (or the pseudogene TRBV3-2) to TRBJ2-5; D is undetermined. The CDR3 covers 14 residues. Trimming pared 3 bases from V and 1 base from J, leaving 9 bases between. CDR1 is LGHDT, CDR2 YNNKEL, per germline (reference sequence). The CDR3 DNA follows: TGTGCCAGCAGCCACTTCCAGATCCAAGAGACCCAGTACTTC. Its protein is CASSHFQIQETQYF.

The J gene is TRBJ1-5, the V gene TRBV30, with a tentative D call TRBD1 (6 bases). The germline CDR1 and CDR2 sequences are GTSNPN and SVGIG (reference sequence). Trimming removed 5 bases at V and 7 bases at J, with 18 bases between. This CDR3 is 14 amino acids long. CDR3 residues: CAWGGQPVGQPQHF. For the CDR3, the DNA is TGTGCCTGGGGTGGACAGCCCGTGGGGCAGCCCCAGCATTTT.

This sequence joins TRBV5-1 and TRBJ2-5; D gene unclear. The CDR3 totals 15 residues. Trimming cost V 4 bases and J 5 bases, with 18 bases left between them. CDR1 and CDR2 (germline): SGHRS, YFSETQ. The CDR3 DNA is TGCGCCAGCAGCCCACCTCTTGGAGTGACGGAGACCCAGTACTTC. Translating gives CASSPPLGVTETQYF.

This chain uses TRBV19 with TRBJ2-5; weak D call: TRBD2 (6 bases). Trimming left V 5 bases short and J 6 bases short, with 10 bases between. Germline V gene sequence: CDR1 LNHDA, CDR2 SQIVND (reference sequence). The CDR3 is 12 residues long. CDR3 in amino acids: CASSPRGKTQYF. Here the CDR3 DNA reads TGTGCCAGTAGTCCCCGGGGGAAGACCCAGTACTTC.

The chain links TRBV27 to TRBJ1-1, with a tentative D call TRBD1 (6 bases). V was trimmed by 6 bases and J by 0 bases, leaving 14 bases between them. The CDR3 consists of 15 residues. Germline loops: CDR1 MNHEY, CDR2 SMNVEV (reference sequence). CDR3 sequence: CASSQTGHMNTEAFF. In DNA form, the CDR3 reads TGTGCCAGCAGCCAAACGGGACATATGAACACTGAAGCTTTCTTT.